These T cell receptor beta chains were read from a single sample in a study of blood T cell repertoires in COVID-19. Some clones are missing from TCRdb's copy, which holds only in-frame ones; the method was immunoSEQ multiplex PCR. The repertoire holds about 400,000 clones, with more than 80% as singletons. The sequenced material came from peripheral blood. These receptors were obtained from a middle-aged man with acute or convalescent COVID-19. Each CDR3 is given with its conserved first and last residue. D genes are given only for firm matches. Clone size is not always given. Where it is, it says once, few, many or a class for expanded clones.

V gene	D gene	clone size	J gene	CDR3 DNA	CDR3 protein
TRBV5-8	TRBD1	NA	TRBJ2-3	TGTGCCAGCGGAATCAGGGGGCGTAGCACAGATACGCAGTATTTT	CASGIRGRSTDTQYF
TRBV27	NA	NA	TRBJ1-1	TGTGCCAGTCAGGGGAACACTGAAGCTTTCTTT	CASQGNTEAFF
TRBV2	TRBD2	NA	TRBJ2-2	TGTGCCAGCAGACAAACCGGACTAGCGGGACCCACCGGGGAGCTGTTTTTT	CASRQTGLAGPTGELFF
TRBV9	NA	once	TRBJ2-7	TGTGCCAGCAGCAATCGCTCCAGGGACTCCTACGAGCAGTACTTC	CASSNRSRDSYEQYF
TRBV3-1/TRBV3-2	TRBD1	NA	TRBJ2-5	TGTGCCAGCAGCCAAGATACAGGGGATGGAGAGACCCAGTACTTC	CASSQDTGDGETQYF
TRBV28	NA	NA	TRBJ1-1	TGTGCCAGCAGCCGCGGGGGAGTGGCTGAAGCTTTCTTT	CASSRGGVAEAFF
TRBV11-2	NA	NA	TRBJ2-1	TGTGCCAGCAGCTCTAATAGGGGGGGCTACAATGAGCAGTTCTTC	CASSSNRGGYNEQFF
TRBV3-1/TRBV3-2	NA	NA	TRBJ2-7	TGTGCCAGCAGCCAAGAGCGGGTTTCCTACGAGCAGTACTTC	CASSQERVSYEQYF
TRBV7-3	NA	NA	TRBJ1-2	TGTGCCAGCAGCTTATTGTCCCGCAGGTTAGTTCTTGGTGGCTACACCTTC	CASSLLSRRLVLGGYTF
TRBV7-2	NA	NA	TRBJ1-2	TGTGCCAGCAGCTCTCAACCACAGGGTCCGGATGGCTACACCTTC	CASSSQPQGPDGYTF
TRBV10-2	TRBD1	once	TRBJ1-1	TGCGCCAGCAGTGAGTCGGGCAGGGGGTACCGCGCTTTCTTT	CASSESGRGYRAFF
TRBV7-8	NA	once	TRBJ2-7	TGTGCCAGCAGCTTAGTCGCAGGGCCAGACTACGAGCAGTACTTC	CASSLVAGPDYEQYF
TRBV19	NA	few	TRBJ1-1	TGTGCCAGTAGTATTTCGGCAGGGAGGATGTTAGCTTTCTTT	CASSISAGRMLAFF
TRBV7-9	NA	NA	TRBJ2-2	TGTGCCAGCAGTTCCTTCGGGGGGCGAGGGGAGCTGTTTTTT	CASSSFGGRGELFF
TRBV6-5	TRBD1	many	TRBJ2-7	TGTGCCAGCAGTTTTGGGACAGACTACGAGCAGTACTTC	CASSFGTDYEQYF